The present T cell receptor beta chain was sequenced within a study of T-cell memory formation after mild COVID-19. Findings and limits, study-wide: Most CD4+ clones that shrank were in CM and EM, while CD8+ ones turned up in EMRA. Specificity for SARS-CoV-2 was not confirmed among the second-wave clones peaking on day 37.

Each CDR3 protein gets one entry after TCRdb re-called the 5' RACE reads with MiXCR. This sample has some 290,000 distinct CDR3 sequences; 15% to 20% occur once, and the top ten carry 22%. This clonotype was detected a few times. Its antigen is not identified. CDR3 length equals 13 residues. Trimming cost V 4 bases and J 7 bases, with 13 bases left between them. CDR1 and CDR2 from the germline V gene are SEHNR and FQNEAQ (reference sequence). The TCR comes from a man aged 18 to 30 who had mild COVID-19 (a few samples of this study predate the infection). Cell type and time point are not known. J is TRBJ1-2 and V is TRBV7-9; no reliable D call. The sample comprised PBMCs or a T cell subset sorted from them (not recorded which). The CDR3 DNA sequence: TGTGCCAGCAGCTATAGATCGTCAATTGGCTACACCTTC. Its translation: CASSYRSSIGYTF.